This T cell receptor beta chain was obtained from a study of shared clonotypes between healthy human individuals. Whole-study results and caveats: Only blood underwent sampling, and tissue repertoires likely differ.

Clones were read by immunoSEQ multiplex PCR, and TCRdb kept only the in-frame ones, dropping some. The data show approximately 1,000,000 clones, with about 84% seen just once and about 0.52% held by the top ten. CDR1 is SGHRS, CDR2 YFSETQ, per germline. With 1 base removed from V and 8 bases from J, the gap between germline ends came to 12 bases. The CDR3 spans 13 residues. Concerning this clone: Antigen unknown.

The rearrangement joins TRBV5-1 to TRBJ1-2; D gene unclear. Sequences were obtained from memory CD4+ T cells from PBMCs. The subset denotes: CD45RA-negative fraction. This receptor was identified in a man younger than 30 in good health. Some clones in this sample may be carry-over from other donors' samples. The CDR3 is CASSLRPQDGYTF. The CDR3 DNA reads TGCGCCAGCAGCTTGCGCCCTCAGGACGGCTACACCTTC. The entire variable domain, with the rest obtained from reference TRBV5-1 and TRBJ1-2, is as follows: KAGVTQTPRYLIKTRGQQVTLSCSPISGHRSVSWYQQTPGQGLQFLFEYFSETQRNKGNFPGRFSGRQFSNSRSEMNVSTLELGDSALYLCASSLRPQDGYTFGSGTRLTVV.